A selection of T cell receptor beta chains follows, all from one sample in a study of OX40 agonist ivuxolimab in advanced cancers. Generated by immunoSEQ multiplex PCR, the TCRdb table keeps only in-frame clones and is missing some. This table holds 35,000 or so clones, around 80% found once. This specimen was CD4+ or CD8+ T cells sorted from blood, taken in a trial of the OX40 agonist ivuxolimab. These TCRs come from an adult with an advanced solid tumor such as melanoma, head and neck, liver or kidney cancer. Each CDR3 is given with its conserved first and last residue. Fields, in order: V gene, J gene, CDR3 protein.

V: TRBV6-1
J: TRBJ1-2
CDR3: CASSEALAGYGYTF

V: TRBV7-2
J: TRBJ2-3
CDR3: CASSDPTITDTQYF

V: TRBV7-9
J: TRBJ2-5
CDR3: CASSPHQGGQETQYF

V: TRBV7-9
J: TRBJ1-2
CDR3: CASSFDSGPYGYTF

V: TRBV5-5
J: TRBJ1-3
CDR3: CANLIRTLRNTIYF

V: TRBV7-2
J: TRBJ2-7
CDR3: CASTYGGGGRNEQYF

V: TRBV28
J: TRBJ2-1
CDR3: CASSPGLHYNEQFF

V: TRBV27
J: TRBJ2-1
CDR3: CASSFSRMSVNEQFF

V: TRBV2
J: TRBJ2-3
CDR3: CASSKLAGSPDTQYF

V: TRBV28
J: TRBJ2-1
CDR3: CASSLINEQFF

V: TRBV7-7
J: TRBJ2-3
CDR3: CASSLEISSTDTQYF

V: TRBV6-7
J: TRBJ1-4
CDR3: CASSYFPLRQGNEKLFF

V: TRBV18
J: TRBJ1-5
CDR3: CASSPRDRADQPQHF

V: TRBV28
J: TRBJ2-5
CDR3: CASRWGLAGEETQYF

V: TRBV28
J: TRBJ2-1
CDR3: CASSFKGLAYNEQFF

V: TRBV27
J: TRBJ2-3
CDR3: CASSSADTQYF

V: TRBV5-6
J: TRBJ2-5
CDR3: CASSKGPTYQETQYF

V: TRBV11-1
J: TRBJ2-3
CDR3: CASSLGSLGRGTDTQYF

V: TRBV6-6
J: TRBJ1-1
CDR3: CASRPTGVGEAFF

V: TRBV21-1
J: TRBJ1-3
CDR3: CASSAVYRASTGNTIYF

V: TRBV28
J: TRBJ2-7
CDR3: CASSKGGGYEQYF

V: TRBV29-1
J: TRBJ2-7
CDR3: CSVEVLVAGEGEQYF

V: TRBV5-6
J: TRBJ1-3
CDR3: CASSWGPSSGNTIYF

V: TRBV29-1
J: TRBJ2-3
CDR3: CSAGNTDTQYF

V: TRBV7-2
J: TRBJ1-5
CDR3: CASSSSPTGANSNQPQHF

V: TRBV6-5
J: TRBJ1-2
CDR3: CASSFGTELGYTF

V: TRBV27
J: TRBJ2-6
CDR3: CASSSTPGSGANVLTF

V: TRBV30
J: TRBJ1-1
CDR3: CAWSVGGSTEAFF

V: TRBV7-6
J: TRBJ1-4
CDR3: CASSSDSYNEKLFF

V: TRBV7-6
J: TRBJ2-7
CDR3: CASSLANPGGGSAIPYEQYF

V: TRBV29-1
J: TRBJ2-7
CDR3: CSVEGIGSYEQYF

V: TRBV6-6
J: TRBJ2-1
CDR3: CASSYSLGGDEQFF

V: TRBV4-1
J: TRBJ2-1
CDR3: CASSPGRGVGNEQFF

V: TRBV4-1
J: TRBJ1-1
CDR3: CASSQTGNTEAFF

V: TRBV11-2
J: TRBJ2-1
CDR3: CASSSPSSGRPNEQFF

V: TRBV19
J: TRBJ1-4
CDR3: CASSIVRPTNEKLFF

V: TRBV19
J: TRBJ2-7
CDR3: CASSGTSGPQSSYEQYF